This T cell receptor beta chain was captured by sequencing in a study of cytomegalovirus exposure and HLA in healthy donors. Notes on the study in general: The listing of 150 or so TCR beta chains classed them as cytomegalovirus-associated. Through in vitro validation, a few CMV-associated chains were shown to be specific for CMV antigens. Published work reported that the classifier diagnosed cytomegalovirus status with high specificity and sensitivity. Most TCR sequences were seen very rarely across donors, but some public TCRs occurred in many.

Points on this clone: Its antigen is undetermined.

With 5 bases removed from V and 2 bases from J, the gap between germline ends came to 13 bases. The germline CDR1 and CDR2 sequences are LNHNV and YYDKDF (reference sequence). The CDR3 is 14 amino acids. The repertoire was sequenced with immunoSEQ multiplex PCR; TCRdb's copy has only in-frame clones and lacks some. The table lists hundreds of thousands of clones, over 65% of them singletons. The genes are TRBV15 and TRBJ2-7; no clear D gene. The sample taken for sequencing was PBMCs. This clonotype was sampled from a young woman in good health and CMV-seronegative. The CDR3: CATSSMPGPYEQYF. The CDR3, as DNA: TGTGCCACCAGCTCAATGCCCGGGCCCTACGAGCAGTACTTC.